This TCR beta chain is from a study of T-cell reconstitution after alpha-beta-depleted transplantation in children (dated by TCRdb to the mid-2010s). The study in broad terms: Using TCR repertoire profiling, the study quantitatively followed how T-cell immune reconstitution unfolded in children after TCRalphabeta/CD19-depleted allogeneic hematopoietic cell transplantation.

Cut back by 4 bases and 2 bases, the V and J ends lie 18 bases apart. The CDR3 numbers 16 residues from cysteine through phenylalanine. Only the CDR3 portion is preserved as DNA: 48 bases, with reading frame beginning at the first base. In the germline V gene (reference sequence), CDR1 corresponds to SGHKS and CDR2 to YYEKEE. To prepare the library, PCR was applied. Sequenced using an Illumina HiSeq 2500. Molecular barcoding was employed in the preparation of TCR libraries, with unique molecular identifiers being used to normalize TCRbeta repertoire quantification. TCRdb reran the public reads through fastp at Q25 and MiXCR, keeping productive beta chains. Records with the same CDR3 protein are collapsed into one entry carrying the most frequent genes and DNA. This sample holds over 200,000 distinct CDR3 sequences; around 10% were observed only once. Jointly, the top ten make up 5% to 7% of the sample.

This clonotype was detected only a few times. The antigen it recognizes is unknown. Per-nucleotide qualities are absent, and no much larger clonotype sits a single base away. The receptor was derived from a human donor who donated a stem cell graft to a child with acute lymphoblastic leukemia. The material sequenced was PBMCs from the stem cell graft donor, taken from the stem cell graft. The sequence is built from TRBV5-5 and TRBJ2-5; the D region is possibly TRBD1 or TRBD2, each matching across 6 bases. CDR3 reads: CASSRRGEWAQETQYF. The DNA sequence is as follows: TGTGCCAGCAGCCGTAGGGGGGAGTGGGCGCAAGAGACCCAGTACTTC. With the rest looked up from the reference TRBV5-5 and TRBJ2-5 genes rather than sequenced, the full variable domain is DAGVTQSPTHLIKTRGQQVTLRCSPISGHKSVSWYQQVLGQGPQFIFQYYEKEERGRGNFPDRFSARQFPNYSSELNVNALLLGDSALYLCASSRRGEWAQETQYFGPGTRLLVL.